The next 8 T cell receptor beta chains were all read from a single sample in a study of CD8 T cells in Susac syndrome. With random hexamers, roughly 0.45 to 1 ug RNA was reverse transcribed. TCRdb independently ran MiXCR on the immunoSEQ multiplex PCR reads; one entry per CDR3 protein. The sample lists hundreds of thousands of distinct CDR3 sequences; 95% were seen once. The sample consisted of CD4+ T cells from PBMCs. These receptors originate from a human donor with multiple sclerosis.

This sequence joins TRBV29-1 and TRBJ1-2; 7 nucleotides agree with TRBD1. Germline V gene sequence: CDR1 SQVTM, CDR2 ANQGSEA. CDR3 size: 13 residues. The V and J ends lost 7 bases and 6 bases, in that order; junction bases with no gene match: 11. CDR3 sequence: CSGYPAGQNGYTF. CDR3 in DNA: TGCAGCGGCTACCCCGCGGGACAGAATGGCTACACCTTC.

V and J are TRBV20-1 and TRBJ1-1; 12 bases match TRBD1. Germline V lookup: CDR1 DFQATT, CDR2 SNEGSKA (reference sequence). V shed 0 bases, J shed 5 bases, and the junction held 7 bases outside the gene matches. The CDR3 covers 16 residues. CDR3 loop: CSARDRDRGQWTEAFF. The DNA of the CDR3 is TGCAGTGCTAGAGACCGGGACAGGGGGCAGTGGACTGAAGCTTTCTTT.

The rearrangement links TRBV20-1 to TRBJ2-1, with D hard to call. Trimming removed 4 bases from V and 1 base from J, with 8 bases in between. The germline V gene has CDR1 DFQATT and CDR2 SNEGSKA (reference sequence). The CDR3 is 13 amino acids. The chain's CDR3 is CSAKTESYNEQFF. The CDR3 coding sequence is TGCAGTGCTAAGACGGAGTCCTACAATGAGCAGTTCTTC.

The V gene is TRBV7-9, the J gene TRBJ2-3; D is ambiguous. Germline CDR1 and CDR2: SEHNR and FQNEAQ (reference sequence). CDR3 size: 11 residues. Between the trimmed V and J ends, which lost 7 bases and 6 bases, there was a span of 8 bases. The CDR3 reads CASTQTDTQYF. The CDR3 DNA reads TGTGCCAGCACCCAGACGGATACGCAGTATTTT.

The chain joins TRBV20-1 to TRBJ2-3; possible D gene TRBD1, 6 bases. The germline V gene encodes CDR1 DFQATT and CDR2 SNEGSKA (reference sequence). The CDR3 runs to 15 residues. V was trimmed by 5 bases and J by 1 base, leaving 16 bases between them. CDR3 sequence: CSAQGQAGGTDTQYF. The CDR3, as DNA: TGCAGTGCTCAGGGGCAGGCGGGCGGCACAGATACGCAGTATTTT.

The rearrangement uses TRBV2 and TRBJ2-3; no clear D gene. The CDR3 covers 15 residues. Trimming removed 6 bases at V and 4 bases at J, with 17 bases between. CDR1 is SNHLY and CDR2 is FYNNEI in the germline V gene. The CDR3, as DNA: TGTGCCAGCAGATCTCAGCCCCTAACCCCAGATACGCAGTATTTT. It is translated as CASRSQPLTPDTQYF.

This chain links TRBV30 with TRBJ1-2, with D possibly being TRBD1 (6 bases). The V end lost 0 bases, the J end lost 6 bases, and 11 bases lay between the germline ends. Looked up from germline, CDR1 is GTSNPN and CDR2 is SVGIG (reference sequence). The CDR3 consists of 13 residues. CDR3 in amino acids: CAWSVEGGHGYTF. In nucleotides, the CDR3 is TGTGCCTGGAGTGTAGAGGGGGGACATGGCTACACCTTC.

Only one count was recorded for this clonotype. This chain joins TRBV30 and TRBJ2-3; no clear D. Germline V CDR1 and CDR2: GTSNPN, SVGIG (reference sequence). The CDR3 contains 12 residues. V lost 0 bases, J lost 5 bases, and 6 bases lay in between. CDR3 sequence reads: CAWSVTLDTQYF. As DNA, the CDR3 is TGTGCCTGGAGTGTAACTTTAGATACGCAGTATTTT.